These 18 T cell receptor beta chains came from one sample sequenced in a study of OX40 agonist ivuxolimab in advanced cancers. Method: immunoSEQ multiplex PCR; TCRdb's copy keeps in-frame clones and lacks some. Of around 48,000 clones detected, 84% appear once; the ten largest clones hold 1.1%. The sample consisted of CD4+ or CD8+ T cells sorted from blood, taken in a trial of the OX40 agonist ivuxolimab. Every receptor here comes from an adult with an advanced solid tumor such as melanoma, head and neck, liver or kidney cancer.

The chain carries TRBV6-5 and TRBJ2-1, with D unclear. Germline CDR1 reads MNHEY; CDR2 reads SVGAGI. The CDR3 is made up of 15 amino acids. The germline V and J ends were trimmed by 6 bases and 0 bases, with 12 bases remaining between them. Here the CDR3 reads CASRTHTSSYNEQFF. The CDR3 DNA is TGTGCCAGCAGAACTCATACGAGCTCCTACAATGAGCAGTTCTTC.

DNA for the CDR3: TGTGCCAGCAGTTTCCGAGGGGGCGGCTACACCTTC. Translated, it gives CASSFRGGGYTF. V gene TRBV28 combines with J gene TRBJ1-2; 7 bases fit TRBD1. The CDR3 totals 12 residues. CDR1 is MDHEN, CDR2 SYDVKM, per germline. Germline trimming cut 3 bases from V and 8 bases from J; bases unmatched to any gene: 3.

The chain combines TRBV6-5 with TRBJ1-2; D is undetermined. The germline V gene has CDR1 MNHEY and CDR2 SVGAGI. This CDR3 has 13 residues. The V end lost 0 bases, the J end lost 8 bases, and 10 bases lay between the germline ends. CDR3: CASSYSPSRGYTF. CDR3 coding DNA: TGTGCCAGCAGTTACTCACCCAGTAGGGGCTACACCTTC.

This clone appeared a few times. Other DNA sequences within the sample encode an identical CDR3. This chain joins TRBV5-1 and TRBJ2-5; 7 bases fit TRBD1. The CDR3 has 14 residues. The germline gives CDR1 SGHRS, CDR2 YFSETQ. V lost 4 bases to trimming and J lost 2 bases; unmatched junction nucleotides: 5. The CDR3 nucleotides are TGCGCCAGCAGCAGCAAACAGGGGCAAGAGACCCAGTACTTC. Translating it yields CASSSKQGQETQYF.

The chain joins TRBV5-1 to TRBJ1-1; D not certain. V was clipped by 0 bases and J by 2 bases, with 8 bases between them. CDR1 and CDR2 (germline): SGHRS, YFSETQ. CDR3 length equals 14 residues. The CDR3 DNA follows: TGCGCCAGCAGCTTGGCAGTCACCAACACTGAAGCTTTCTTT. This sequence encodes CASSLAVTNTEAFF.

This clone was recorded a few times. The chain recombines TRBV13 with TRBJ1-5, with D possibly being TRBD1 (6 bases). V shed 4 bases and J shed 4 bases, with 8 bases lying between them. CDR1 and CDR2 (germline): PRHDT, FYEKMQ (reference sequence). This CDR3 is 13 amino acids long. The CDR3 DNA reads as TGTGCCAGCAGCTATGGACAGAATCAGCCCCAGCATTTT. The encoded protein is CASSYGQNQPQHF.

This sequence joins TRBV9 and TRBJ1-5; D is undetermined. The V end lost 0 bases, the J end lost 6 bases, and 13 bases lay between the germline ends. CDR3 length: 15 residues. Germline CDR1 and CDR2: SGDLS and YYNGEE. CDR3: CASSVGGTGSQPQHF. CDR3 coding DNA: TGTGCCAGCAGCGTAGGAGGTACCGGGAGTCAGCCCCAGCATTTT.

This chain links TRBV4-3 with TRBJ2-3, with TRBD1 matching 10 bases. The CDR3 length is 20 residues. Germline CDR1 LGHNA, CDR2 YSLEER. Trimming removed 1 base from V and 6 bases from J; junction bases left unmatched: 19. CDR3 nucleotides: TGCGCCAGCAGCCAAGCCAGAAAGAGATTCGGGACAGGGGCGCCGGATACGCAGTATTTT. Amino acids: CASSQARKRFGTGAPDTQYF.

V gene TRBV10-2 combines with J gene TRBJ2-5; 7 bases line up with TRBD2. The germline gives CDR1 WSHSY, CDR2 SAAADI. The CDR3 extends over 15 amino acids. The J segment lost 2 bases and the V segment lost 6 bases, leaving 9 bases of the junction unmatched. The DNA for the CDR3 is TGCGCCAGCAGCAGAACGGCGGGGGTACAAGAGACCCAGTACTTC. It yields the protein CASSRTAGVQETQYF.

Only a few counts were recorded for this clone. This chain links TRBV5-1 with TRBJ2-3; D ambiguous. The CDR3 totals 14 residues. The germline V gene has CDR1 SGHRS and CDR2 YFSETQ. V lost 0 bases and J lost 8, with 13 bases in between. The CDR3 reads CASSLDMGGGTQYF. The CDR3 DNA reads as TGCGCCAGCAGCTTGGATATGGGCGGCGGTACGCAGTATTTT.

In its sample, this clone was seen once. V is TRBV7-9 and J is TRBJ1-2; D not resolved. V was trimmed by 4 bases and J by 2 bases, leaving 8 bases between them. The length of the CDR3 is 13 residues. From germline, CDR1 is SEHNR and CDR2 FQNEAQ (reference sequence). CDR3 region: CASSSNGNYGYTF. CDR3 DNA: TGTGCCAGCAGCTCCAATGGCAACTATGGCTACACCTTC. Complete variable domain (other parts from reference TRBV7-9 and TRBJ1-2): DTGVSQNPRHKITKRGQNVTFRCDPISEHNRLYWYRQTLGQGPEFLTYFQNEAQLEKSRLLSDRFSAERPKGSFSTLEIQRTEQGDSAMYLCASSSNGNYGYTFGSGTRLTVV.

The chain uses TRBV11-2 and TRBJ2-7; unclear D gene. V gave up 1 base and J gave up 0 bases, with 10 bases separating them. The V gene's germline CDR1 is SGHAT and CDR2 FQNNGV. The CDR3 extends over 15 amino acids. The CDR3 DNA is TGTGCCAGCAGCTTAGTGTTTAGCTCCTCCTACGAGCAGTACTTC. Translated, it gives CASSLVFSSSYEQYF.

The CDR3 DNA sequence: TGTGCCAGCAGCCAAGATCTCAACTCAAAACTGTTTTTT. This gives the protein CASSQDLNSKLFF. The V call is TRBV14, the J call TRBJ1-4; D not resolved. From germline, CDR1 is SGHDN and CDR2 FVKESK. The CDR3 sequence is 13 residues long. V gave up 0 bases and J gave up 10 bases, with 9 bases separating them.

V usage is TRBV4-2 and J usage is TRBJ2-1; tentative D call: TRBD2 (6 bases). The CDR3 covers 17 residues. The germline CDR1 and CDR2 sequences are LGHNA and YNFKEQ. Trimming pared 0 bases from V and 4 bases from J, leaving 16 bases between. Here the CDR3 DNA reads TGTGCCAGCAGCCAAGAGGGGCTAGCGTCCCGATACAATGAGCAGTTCTTC. Protein product: CASSQEGLASRYNEQFF.

The chain carries TRBV5-1 and TRBJ2-6, with D uncertain. The germline V gene encodes CDR1 SGHRS and CDR2 YFSETQ. The CDR3 is 16 residues long. Trimming removed 3 bases from V and 0 bases from J, with 10 bases in between. The CDR3 DNA reads as TGCGCCAGCAGCTCCTACGCCGTCTCTGGGGCCAACGTCCTGACTTTC. Translated: CASSSYAVSGANVLTF. The variable domain in full, with the rest retrieved from reference TRBV5-1 and TRBJ2-6, is KAGVTQTPRYLIKTRGQQVTLSCSPISGHRSVSWYQQTPGQGLQFLFEYFSETQRNKGNFPGRFSGRQFSNSRSEMNVSTLELGDSALYLCASSSYAVSGANVLTFGAGSRLTVL.

The chain couples TRBV4-2 to TRBJ1-4, with 8 bases fitting TRBD1. The CDR3 contains 14 residues. With 1 base clipped from V and 12 bases from J, the junction kept 7 bases outside the gene matches. Per the germline V gene, CDR1 is LGHNA and CDR2 is YNFKEQ. CDR3 loop: CASSQGTGNRELFF. The CDR3 DNA sequence: TGTGCCAGCAGCCAAGGGACAGGGAATCGGGAACTGTTTTTT.

V usage is TRBV9 and J usage is TRBJ1-6; weak D call: TRBD1 (5 bases). Germline V CDR1 and CDR2: SGDLS, YYNGEE. Trimming removed 0 bases at V and 7 bases at J, with 14 bases between. The CDR3 extends over 16 amino acids. The CDR3 sequence is CASSVGGGRGNSPLHF. Written as DNA, the CDR3 is TGTGCCAGCAGCGTAGGCGGAGGGAGGGGAAATTCACCCCTCCACTTT.

V usage is TRBV28 and J usage is TRBJ2-1; D unclear. CDR1 is MDHEN, CDR2 SYDVKM, per germline. The CDR3 sequence is 12 residues long. Trimming removed 9 bases at V and 9 bases at J, with 15 bases between. The CDR3, as DNA: TGTGCCAGTCGGGCACGGGTGAGTGAGCAGTTCTTC. Protein sequence: CASRARVSEQFF.